This record looks at one T cell receptor beta chain sequence and its context. Its specific antigen is unknown. Since no conserved phenylalanine or tryptophan closes the CDR3, a read error is the likely cause. With termini counted, the CDR3 has 15 amino acids. CDR3 DNA is the only sequence kept; it has 45 bases, read in frame from the first base. The germline V gene provides CDR1 SGHTA and CDR2 FQGNSA. The germline ends are 12 bases apart after V is trimmed by 1 base and J by 3 bases. This sample stems from a study of tumor-infiltrating lymphocytes in primary liver carcinoma (dated by TCRdb to about 2017). Some background on the complete study: The five patients, three men and two women aged 30 to 69 years, had hepatocellular carcinoma (four) or combined HCC and intrahepatic cholangiocarcinoma (one). High reproducibility was observed for the technical replicate repertoires, with mean shared-clone rates about 0.92 and correlation coefficients above 0.95. To link TCRbeta repertoire diversity to the local molecular phenotype, the approximately 24 tumor region samples were profiled with Agilent mRNA microarrays. A total of approximately 35 specimens from 5 patients underwent TCRbeta repertoire sequencing, comprising around 25 tumor regions, 5 adjacent noncancerous liver tissues and 5 peripheral blood samples. Each sample produced roughly 3.5 to 7.13 million productive TCRbeta reads, and read depth showed no significant difference between tissue types. The study combined TCRbeta repertoire sequencing, expression microarrays and whole-exome sequencing across five regions of each liver tumor, with adjacent normal tissue and blood. The tumors of the five patients were staged as T1-T3 N0M0, with maximum diameters ranging from about 4 to 10 cm. What the study reported, not specific to this receptor: Only about 7-25% of top clones were found in all five regions of a tumor, suggesting spatial heterogeneity of tumor-infiltrating T cells. Pairs of tumor regions showed greater repertoire overlap (mean roughly 35%) than tumor-adjacent pairs (about 17%) or tumor-blood pairs (approximately 15%), which is consistent with antigen-driven expansion. Comparison of CD4+ and CD8+ T cell repertoires was precluded by the use of bulk unsorted samples. The top 250 clones accounted for a significantly greater share of the repertoire in tumors than in blood (p = 0.039). The study included only four to six patients, and the authors note findings should be validated in a larger study. Because sequencing covered only the TCR beta chain and unpaired alpha chains were not captured, true repertoire diversity is likely underestimated.

Starting from about 550 ng total RNA, TCRbeta-specific cDNA was produced by reverse transcription with a constant-region primer and ProtoScript II reverse transcriptase. The TCRbeta libraries were prepared through three rounds of nested multiplex PCR following a slightly modified ARM-PCR procedure. The first two PCR rounds used multiplex TRBV1-TRBV30 forward primers with a Cbeta reverse primer, each for about 9 cycles. A final 25-cycle PCR with Deep VentR polymerase added sample barcodes and Illumina adapters. Before sequencing, amplicons of 200-500 bp were gel-purified using a QIAquick gel extraction kit. An Illumina HiSeq 2500 was used to sequence the TCRbeta amplicons with 250-bp paired-end reads. On the authors' methods: To recover full CDR3 sequences, reads were quality-trimmed using Trimmomatic v0.33 and paired reads were then merged using FLASH v1.2.11. V, D and J germline segments were assigned to the rearranged TCRbeta sequences using MiGEC v1.2.1b. Clonotype statistics and Shannon-Wiener diversity indices were calculated with VDJtools v1.0.0. Except for diversity analysis, only each sample's 250 most abundant clonotypes were used in subsequent analyses to reduce sampling bias. TCRdb cleaned the public reads at Q25 with fastp, built clones with MiXCR and kept in-frame beta chains. Rows with a matching CDR3 protein are joined into one entry that keeps the most common DNA and genes. Clone size and V and J calls follow TCRdb, not the original study. This sample holds 55,000 or so distinct CDR3 sequences; over 65% were observed only once. Jointly, the top ten make up approximately 52% of the sample.

Total RNA and DNA were co-extracted without cell sorting from 20-30 mg of bulk tissue using the AllPrep DNA/RNA mini kit. Between November 2015 and March 2016, roughly 5 patients in China with histopathologically diagnosed primary liver carcinoma had their tumors surgically resected. Patients had chronic HBV infection and were treatment-naive at sampling. Five spatially separated regions were sampled from each tumor: the superior, inferior, left-lateral and right-lateral poles, plus the tumor centre. Histology showed that every tumor sample contained more than 75% viable tumor cells. Fresh tumor and adjacent tissue pieces were bisected, with one half stored in RNAlater at -80 degrees C and the other half sent for histology.

The TCR originated in a man aged 35-49 years with primary liver carcinoma and hepatitis B virus infection. The chain employs TRBV7-2 and TRBJ1-2; tentative D gene TRBD1, with 5 bases matching. What was sequenced was liver tumor tissue from sampling region 2. Sample cell subset or site, as interpreted from the label and publication: tumor region T2, inferior pole. For the CDR3, the sequence is CASSLDDRAYYGYTS. The sequenced DNA is TGTGCCAGCAGCTTAGACGACAGAGCCTACTATGGCTACACCTCA.